Listed below are T cell receptor beta chains from one sample, sequenced in a study of early T cells in non-severe SARS-CoV-2 infection. TCRdb passed the 5' RACE reads through MiXCR, listing each CDR3 protein once. The data contain about 55,000 distinct CDR3 sequences, around 12% of them singletons. The sample consisted of whole blood. The receptors here all came from an adult who was a healthcare worker with PCR-confirmed SARS-CoV-2 infection or an uninfected control (not recorded which). CDR3s include the opening cysteine and the closing phenylalanine or tryptophan.

TRBJ2-1	TRBV4-1	15	CASSPARFNYNEQFF
TRBJ2-4	TRBV14	14	CASSPLGSKNIQYF
TRBJ2-1	TRBV11-2	13	CASSLDRSNEQFF
TRBJ2-3	TRBV29-1	13	CSVPKSHSDTQYF
TRBJ2-7	TRBV11-2	14	CASSARTGFSEQYF
TRBJ2-1	TRBV20-1	13	CTGTSGTYNEQFF
TRBJ2-1	TRBV29-1	15	CSVDPPGQGFYEQFF
TRBJ2-1	TRBV7-2	14	CASSVGTSYNEQFF
TRBJ2-7	TRBV5-6	14	CASSLTGAAHEQYF
TRBJ1-1	TRBV7-9	12	CASSPTGGPAFF
TRBJ2-1	TRBV9	15	CASSVGGRALDEQFF
TRBJ2-1	TRBV15	16	CATSREGDRYDNEQFF
TRBJ2-3	TRBV11-2	13	CASSLDGTGTQYF
TRBJ2-2	TRBV7-2	14	CASSSLSVAGELFF
TRBJ2-3	TRBV27	16	CASSITGTSGTDTQYF
TRBJ2-7	TRBV4-1	17	CASSQLGKLEGGYEQYF
TRBJ1-2	TRBV20-1	13	CSAERSRYYGYTF
TRBJ2-1	TRBV9	12	CASSVLDNEQFF
TRBJ1-1	TRBV6-1	17	CASSLSPTGTVNTEAFF
TRBJ1-1	TRBV6-5	15	CASTDGQGWDTEAFF
TRBJ2-5	TRBV28	15	CASTAGVPPQETQYF
TRBJ2-1	TRBV5-1	15	CASSLDGRGYNEQFF
TRBJ2-1	TRBV11-2	12	CASTHGIPEQFF
TRBJ2-7	TRBV29-1	11	CSVVETYEQYF
TRBJ2-5	TRBV14	15	CASSPIQGSEETQYF
TRBJ2-1	TRBV6-2/TRBV6-3	15	CASSPGTRGYNEQFF
TRBJ2-4	TRBV27	15	CASSTSGTGENIQYF
TRBJ2-5	TRBV18	13	CASSSPSGGTQYF
TRBJ1-1	TRBV29-1	12	CSGGQLNTEAFF
TRBJ2-3	TRBV28	13	CASSLRDSDTQYF
TRBJ2-3	TRBV9	12	CASSVELDTQYF
TRBJ2-1	TRBV7-9	11	CAAGNHNEQFF
TRBJ1-1	TRBV4-2	11	CASSQGAEAFF
TRBJ2-3	TRBV20-1	18	CSARQRERIPLGTDTQYF
TRBJ2-3	TRBV12-3/TRBV12-4	15	CASSGAGLALDTQYF
TRBJ2-1	TRBV20-1	16	CSARDPRTQYFNEQFF
TRBJ2-1	TRBV2	13	CASGTNTYNEQFF
TRBJ1-2	TRBV7-9	12	CASSYDTYGYTF
TRBJ2-3	TRBV29-1	15	CSVAGLAGGADTQYF
TRBJ1-1	TRBV12-3/TRBV12-4	16	CASSLMGGRRDTEAFF
TRBJ1-6	TRBV28	12	CASSFNNSPLHF
TRBJ2-7	TRBV18	12	CASSPSMDEQYF
TRBJ2-1	TRBV19	16	CASSKGTSGKIHEQFF
TRBJ1-1	TRBV30	13	CAWSAGSHTEAFF
TRBJ2-1	TRBV14	15	CASSLPGQTYNEQFF
TRBJ2-1	TRBV29-1	10	CSVDYNEQFF
TRBJ2-5	TRBV7-6	16	CASSLTPAGGQETQYF
TRBJ1-1	TRBV5-1	15	CASSPPGTGNTEAFF
TRBJ2-1	TRBV5-1	14	CASRAGTAYNEQFF
TRBJ2-7	TRBV6-1	15	CASSEVNRRSYEQYF
TRBJ2-7	TRBV29-1	14	CSVVEGQIGYEQYF
TRBJ2-7	TRBV12-3/TRBV12-4	15	CASSLTGTISYEQYF
TRBJ2-5	TRBV7-6	18	CASSRLVSGLAVKETQYF
TRBJ2-3	TRBV6-4	16	CASSDGAGGATDTQYF
TRBJ2-1	TRBV5-4	16	CASSLRGMSSYNEQFF
TRBJ1-5	TRBV2	12	CASMDRDQPQHF
TRBJ2-5	TRBV20-1	14	CSMMTSGRVETQYF
TRBJ2-3	TRBV7-8	13	CASSWGRTDTQYF
TRBJ2-3	TRBV7-2	16	CASTSQRGLGTDTQYF